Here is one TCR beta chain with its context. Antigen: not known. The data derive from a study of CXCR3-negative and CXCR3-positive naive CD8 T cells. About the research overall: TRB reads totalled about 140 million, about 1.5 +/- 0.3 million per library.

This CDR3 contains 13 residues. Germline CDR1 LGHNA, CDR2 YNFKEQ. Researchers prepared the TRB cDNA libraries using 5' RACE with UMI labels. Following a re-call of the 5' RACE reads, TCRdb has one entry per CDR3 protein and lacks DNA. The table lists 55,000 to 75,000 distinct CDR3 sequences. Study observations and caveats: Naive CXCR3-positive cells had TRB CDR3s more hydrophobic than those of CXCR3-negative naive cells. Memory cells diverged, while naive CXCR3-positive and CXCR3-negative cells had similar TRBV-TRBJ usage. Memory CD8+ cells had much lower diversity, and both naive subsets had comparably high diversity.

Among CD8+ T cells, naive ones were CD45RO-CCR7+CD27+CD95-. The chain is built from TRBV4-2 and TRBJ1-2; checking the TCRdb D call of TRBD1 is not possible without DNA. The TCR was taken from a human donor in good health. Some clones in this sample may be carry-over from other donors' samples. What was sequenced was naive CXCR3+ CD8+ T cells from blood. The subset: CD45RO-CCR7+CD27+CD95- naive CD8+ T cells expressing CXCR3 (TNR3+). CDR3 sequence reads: CASSQGQVSGYTF.